This TCR beta chain was found in a study of Tregs in tolerant kidney transplant recipients. Study results and caveats: Validation in larger populations is needed because few patients were studied. Expanding Tregs on activated donor B cells appeared to best identify donor-specific TCRbeta clones. For some patients, primers changed over time, blocking nucleotide-level comparison.

CDR1 and CDR2 (germline): LNHDA, SQIVND (reference sequence). Unmatched junction bases numbered 9, after V lost 5 bases and J lost 4 bases. The CDR3 has 15 residues. Notes on this clone: Antigen: not known.

TCRdb's copy holds only in-frame clones and misses some; the assay was immunoSEQ multiplex PCR. The sample gives more than 70,000 clones, roughly 91% of which show up once; roughly 1.5% is in the top ten. Related graft donors supplied nonmyeloablative bone marrow transplants, and mixed chimerism was transient. Thawed PBMCs were FACS-sorted into unstimulated CD4+CD25+CD127- regulatory T cells, CD4+CD25- non-regulatory cells, CD4 and CD8 cells. The material was CD4+ T cells from blood (PBMCs), obtained 24 months after the transplant. V usage is TRBV19 and J usage is TRBJ2-3, with 7 bases matching TRBD2. The TCR originated in a human patient who received a combined kidney and bone marrow transplant. A share of the T cells may be of graft donor origin. CDR3 loop: CASSPVGGRADTQYF. CDR3 bases: TGTGCCAGTAGTCCAGTGGGAGGGCGGGCAGATACGCAGTATTTT.